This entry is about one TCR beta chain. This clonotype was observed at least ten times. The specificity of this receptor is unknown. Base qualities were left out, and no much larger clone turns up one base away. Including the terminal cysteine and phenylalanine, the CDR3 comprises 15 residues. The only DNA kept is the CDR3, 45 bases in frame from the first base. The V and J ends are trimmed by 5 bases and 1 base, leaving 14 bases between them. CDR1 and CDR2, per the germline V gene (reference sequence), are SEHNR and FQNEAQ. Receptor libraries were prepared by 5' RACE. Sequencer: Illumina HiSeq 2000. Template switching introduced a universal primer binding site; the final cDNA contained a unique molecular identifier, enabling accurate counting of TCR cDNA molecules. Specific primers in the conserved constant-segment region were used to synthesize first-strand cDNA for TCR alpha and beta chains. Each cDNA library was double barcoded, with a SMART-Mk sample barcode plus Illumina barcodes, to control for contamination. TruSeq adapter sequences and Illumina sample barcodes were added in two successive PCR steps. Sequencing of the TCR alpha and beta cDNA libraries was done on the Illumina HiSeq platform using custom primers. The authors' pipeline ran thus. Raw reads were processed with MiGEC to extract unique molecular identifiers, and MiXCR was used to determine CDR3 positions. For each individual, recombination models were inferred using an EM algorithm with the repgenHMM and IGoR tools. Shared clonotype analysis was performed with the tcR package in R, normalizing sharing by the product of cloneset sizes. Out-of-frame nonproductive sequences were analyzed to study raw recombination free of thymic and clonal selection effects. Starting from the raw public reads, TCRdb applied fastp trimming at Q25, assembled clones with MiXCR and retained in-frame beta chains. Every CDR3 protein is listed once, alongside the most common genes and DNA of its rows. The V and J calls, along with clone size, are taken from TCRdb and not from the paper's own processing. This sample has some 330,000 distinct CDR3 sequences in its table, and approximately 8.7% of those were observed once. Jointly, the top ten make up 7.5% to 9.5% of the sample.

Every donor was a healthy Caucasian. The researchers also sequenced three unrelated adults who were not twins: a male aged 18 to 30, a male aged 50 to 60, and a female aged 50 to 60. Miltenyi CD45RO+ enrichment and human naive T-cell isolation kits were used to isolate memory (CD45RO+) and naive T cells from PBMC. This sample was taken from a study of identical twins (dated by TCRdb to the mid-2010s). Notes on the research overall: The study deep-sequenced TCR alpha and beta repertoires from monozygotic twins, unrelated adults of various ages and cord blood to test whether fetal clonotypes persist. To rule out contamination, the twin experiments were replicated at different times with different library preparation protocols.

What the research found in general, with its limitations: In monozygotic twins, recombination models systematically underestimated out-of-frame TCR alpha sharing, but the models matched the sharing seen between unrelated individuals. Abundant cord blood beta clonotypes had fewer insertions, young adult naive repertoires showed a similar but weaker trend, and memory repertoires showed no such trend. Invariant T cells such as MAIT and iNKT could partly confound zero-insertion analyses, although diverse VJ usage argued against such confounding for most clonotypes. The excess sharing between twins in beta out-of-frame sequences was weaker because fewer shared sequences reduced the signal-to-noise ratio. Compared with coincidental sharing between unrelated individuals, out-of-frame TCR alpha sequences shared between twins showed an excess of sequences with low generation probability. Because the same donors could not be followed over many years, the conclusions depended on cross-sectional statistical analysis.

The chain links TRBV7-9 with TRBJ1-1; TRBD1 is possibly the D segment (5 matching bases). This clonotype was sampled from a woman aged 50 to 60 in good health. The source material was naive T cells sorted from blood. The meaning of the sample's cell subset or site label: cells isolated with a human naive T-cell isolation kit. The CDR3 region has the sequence CASSPGAVWNTEAFF. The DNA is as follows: TGTGCCAGCAGCCCCGGGGCCGTTTGGAACACTGAAGCTTTCTTT. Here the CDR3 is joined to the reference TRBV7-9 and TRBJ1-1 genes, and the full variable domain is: DTGVSQNPRHKITKRGQNVTFRCDPISEHNRLYWYRQTLGQGPEFLTYFQNEAQLEKSRLLSDRFSAERPKGSFSTLEIQRTEQGDSAMYLCASSPGAVWNTEAFFGQGTRLTVV.